This is a list of T cell receptor beta chains from one sample in a study of T cells in Graves' hyperthyroidism and ophthalmopathy. Each CDR3 protein is one row after TCRdb ran MiXCR on the multiplex PCR reads. The sample has more than 450,000 distinct CDR3 sequences, 20% seen once. Sample: blood. The receptors stem from a man aged 35-49 years with Graves' ophthalmopathy. CDR3s include the opening cysteine and the closing phenylalanine or tryptophan. The D gene is left open where the match is weak. Part of the rows lack a size; the others show once, few, many or a class for expanded clones.

d_gene,v_gene,abundance,j_gene,CDR3aa,CDR3nt
TRBD2,TRBV7-2,-,TRBJ2-7,CASRDPGLAYYEQYF,TGTGCCAGCCGCGACCCGGGACTAGCGTACTACGAGCAGTACTTC
TRBD2,TRBV6-1,-,TRBJ2-3,CASSVSSGRAIDTQYF,TGTGCCAGCAGTGTGTCTAGCGGGAGGGCGATAGATACGCAGTATTTT
-,TRBV20-1,-,TRBJ1-1,CSARDVWGGRTEAFF,TGCAGTGCTAGAGATGTGTGGGGGGGGCGTACTGAAGCTTTCTTT
TRBD1,TRBV7-3,few,TRBJ2-7,CASSWGQGEQYF,TGTGCCAGCAGCTGGGGACAGGGCGAGCAGTACTTC
-,TRBV12-3/TRBV12-4,-,TRBJ1-3,CASSPRGIVHTIYF,TGTGCCAGCAGTCCCAGGGGAATCGTACACACCATATATTTT
TRBD1,TRBV6-2/TRBV6-3,-,TRBJ2-7,CASSYGTANYEQYF,TGTGCCAGCAGTTATGGGACAGCTAACTACGAGCAGTACTTC
TRBD2,TRBV24-1,-,TRBJ2-1,CATTSGRYNNEQFF,TGTGCCACCACAAGCGGGAGGTACAACAATGAGCAGTTCTTC
-,TRBV6-1,-,TRBJ2-5,CASSGGRAMGETQYF,TGTGCCAGCAGTGGGGGCAGGGCTATGGGGGAGACCCAGTACTTC
TRBD2,TRBV7-3,many,TRBJ2-5,CASSLRAGGPLETQYF,TGTGCCAGCAGCTTAAGGGCGGGGGGGCCTCTAGAGACCCAGTACTTC
-,TRBV6-1,-,TRBJ1-1,CASSEEEGRGTEAFF,TGTGCCAGCAGTGAAGAAGAGGGTAGAGGCACTGAAGCTTTCTTT
-,TRBV7-3,few,TRBJ1-1,CASSPAGTLTEAFF,TGTGCCAGCAGCCCGGCGGGGACGCTCACTGAAGCTTTCTTT
TRBD1,TRBV6-5,-,TRBJ2-7,CASSFARGQDYEQYF,TGTGCCAGCAGTTTCGCCCGAGGACAGGACTACGAGCAGTACTTC
-,TRBV4-3,-,TRBJ2-7,CASSRGTATYEQYF,TGCGCCAGCAGCCGCGGGACAGCCACCTACGAGCAGTACTTC
TRBD2,TRBV20-1,few,TRBJ2-1,CSAEILAGAANEQFF,TGCAGTGCTGAGATTCTAGCGGGTGCGGCCAATGAGCAGTTCTTC
TRBD2,TRBV12-3/TRBV12-4,many,TRBJ2-7,CASSLRGGSGIYEQYF,TGTGCCAGCAGTTTACGGGGGGGTAGCGGGATCTACGAGCAGTACTTC
-,TRBV11-2,-,TRBJ2-1,CASSQEGTPWNRSNEQFF,TGTGCCAGCAGCCAAGAGGGTACTCCCTGGAATAGGAGCAATGAGCAGTTCTTC
TRBD2,TRBV28,few,TRBJ2-2,CASSLTSGSYYTGELFF,TGTGCCAGCAGTTTGACTAGCGGGAGTTACTACACCGGGGAGCTGTTTTTT
-,TRBV3-1,many,TRBJ2-1,CASSEGYRTTYNEQFF,TGTGCCAGCAGCGAAGGGTATCGGACGACCTACAATGAGCAGTTCTTC
-,TRBV12-3/TRBV12-4,-,TRBJ1-2,CASSKHSSANYGYTF,TGTGCCAGCAGTAAACACAGCTCAGCTAACTATGGCTACACCTTC
-,TRBV6-2/TRBV6-3,-,TRBJ2-5,CASSARIGGETQYF,TGTGCCAGCAGCGCCCGAATAGGGGGAGAGACCCAGTACTTC
-,TRBV9,-,TRBJ1-1,CASSETTNRNTEAFF,TGTGCCAGCAGCGAAACAACTAACAGGAACACTGAAGCTTTCTTT
-,TRBV2,-,TRBJ2-3,CASSEIQSTSTDTQYF,TGTGCCAGCAGTGAAATCCAGAGCACTAGCACAGATACGCAGTATTTT
-,TRBV29-1,-,TRBJ1-2,CSVEATYGYTF,TGCAGCGTTGAGGCCACCTATGGCTACACCTTC
TRBD2,TRBV11-2,-,TRBJ2-1,CASGYPPLAGEYNEQFF,TGTGCCAGCGGATACCCCCCATTAGCGGGAGAATACAATGAGCAGTTCTTC
TRBD1,TRBV19,few,TRBJ2-2,CASRLGQGEYTGELFF,TGTGCCAGTAGACTGGGACAGGGGGAATACACCGGGGAGCTGTTTTTT
-,TRBV30,few,TRBJ2-7,CAWSVRSNNPYEQYF,TGTGCCTGGAGTGTACGCTCAAACAACCCCTACGAGCAGTACTTC
TRBD1,TRBV27,few,TRBJ1-4,CASSSMTGGTTNEKLFF,TGTGCCAGCAGTTCAATGACAGGGGGCACTACTAATGAAAAACTGTTTTTT
TRBD1,TRBV19,-,TRBJ1-1,CASKSQGARDTEAFF,TGTGCCAGTAAGTCGCAGGGGGCGAGGGACACTGAAGCTTTCTTT
-,TRBV30,many,TRBJ1-1,CAWSVGDRTEAFF,TGTGCCTGGAGTGTAGGGGACCGTACTGAAGCTTTCTTT
-,TRBV6-9,-,TRBJ2-2,CASSSRDTHKSGELFF,TGTGCCAGCAGTTCCCGGGACACCCACAAGTCCGGGGAGCTGTTTTTT
-,TRBV5-1,many,TRBJ2-2,CASSPGTKALNTGELFF,TGCGCCAGCAGCCCGGGGACGAAGGCATTGAACACCGGGGAGCTGTTTTTT
TRBD1,TRBV27,-,TRBJ2-7,CASSFLDRVHEQYF,TGTGCCAGCAGTTTCCTGGACAGGGTTCACGAGCAGTACTTC
-,TRBV28,-,TRBJ2-1,CASSLPPPRDEQFF,TGTGCCAGCAGTTTGCCCCCCCCCCGGGACGAGCAGTTCTTC
-,TRBV11-2,few,TRBJ2-7,CASSIPGPTYEQYF,TGTGCCAGCAGCATCCCGGGACCCACCTACGAGCAGTACTTC
-,TRBV6-4,-,TRBJ2-1,CASSDSTGYEQFF,TGTGCCAGCAGTGACTCTACAGGTTATGAGCAGTTCTTC
-,TRBV5-1,-,TRBJ2-2,CASSPDSGGRELFF,TGCGCCAGCAGCCCCGATTCGGGCGGCAGGGAGCTGTTTTTT
TRBD1,TRBV30,many,TRBJ1-6,CASLTGKGSPLHF,TGTGCCTCCCTGACAGGGAAAGGTTCACCCCTCCACTTT
-,TRBV6-1,-,TRBJ1-5,CASSVPAGFGEGGNQPQHF,TGTGCCAGCAGCGTTCCCGCGGGGTTTGGGGAAGGGGGCAATCAGCCCCAGCATTTT
TRBD2,TRBV20-1,many,TRBJ2-2,CSARGAGREFGELFF,TGCAGTGCTAGAGGGGCCGGGCGGGAGTTCGGGGAGCTGTTTTTT
TRBD1,TRBV15,many,TRBJ1-3,CATSPDRDPGNTIYF,TGTGCCACCAGCCCTGACAGGGACCCTGGAAACACCATATATTTT
-,TRBV5-1,-,TRBJ2-1,CASSEGRGHEQFF,TGTGCCAGCAGCGAGGGGAGGGGGCATGAGCAGTTCTTC
-,TRBV29-1,-,TRBJ1-2,CSVAPRMRHYGYTF,TGCAGCGTTGCCCCCAGAATGCGGCACTATGGCTACACCTTC
TRBD2,TRBV11-2,many,TRBJ2-7,CASSGASGGAEQYF,TGTGCCAGCAGCGGGGCTAGCGGGGGGGCCGAGCAGTACTTC
TRBD1,TRBV2,few,TRBJ1-5,CASSPDRGNFEPQHF,TGTGCCAGCAGTCCTGACAGGGGGAACTTTGAGCCCCAGCATTTT
-,TRBV3-1,many,TRBJ2-1,CASSQVYNEQFF,TGTGCCAGCAGCCAAGTGTACAATGAGCAGTTCTTC
-,TRBV20-1,few,TRBJ1-1,CSARAPNLAGKPGSTEAFF,TGCAGTGCTAGAGCCCCTAATCTTGCCGGAAAACCCGGGAGCACTGAAGCTTTCTTT
-,TRBV20-1,-,TRBJ2-1,CSAAKPASSYNEQFF,TGCAGTGCTGCTAAGCCCGCCAGCTCCTACAATGAGCAGTTCTTC
-,TRBV11-2,many,TRBJ1-3,CASSLEGTGNTIYF,TGTGCCAGCAGCTTAGAGGGAACTGGAAACACCATATATTTT
TRBD1,TRBV3-1,few,TRBJ1-6,CASSQTGGYNSPLHF,TGTGCCAGCAGCCAGACAGGGGGCTATAATTCACCCCTCCACTTT
-,TRBV14,-,TRBJ1-5,CASSEGVGQPQHF,TGTGCCAGCAGCGAAGGGGTGGGACAGCCCCAGCATTTT
-,TRBV12-3/TRBV12-4,-,TRBJ2-1,CASSWVRDEQFF,TGTGCCAGCAGTTGGGTCCGGGATGAGCAGTTCTTC
TRBD1,TRBV5-1,many,TRBJ1-2,CASSLRDRDGYTF,TGCGCCAGCAGCTTGAGGGACAGGGATGGCTACACCTTC
TRBD2,TRBV28,few,TRBJ2-7,CASSPWTSGAYEQYF,TGTGCCAGCAGTCCCTGGACTAGCGGGGCCTACGAGCAGTACTTC
TRBD2,TRBV5-1,-,TRBJ2-1,CASRLAGANYNEQFF,TGCGCCAGCAGATTAGCGGGGGCGAACTACAATGAGCAGTTCTTC
TRBD2,TRBV10-3,few,TRBJ2-3,CAISGGGRTDTQYF,TGTGCCATCAGCGGGGGGGGGCGCACAGATACGCAGTATTTT
-,TRBV12-5,few,TRBJ1-2,CASGLVGASGVYGYTF,TGTGCTAGTGGTTTGGTAGGGGCCTCCGGGGTCTATGGCTACACCTTC
-,TRBV9,-,TRBJ2-5,CASSVGRFGGPKETQYF,TGTGCCAGCAGCGTAGGTCGCTTCGGGGGGCCCAAAGAGACCCAGTACTTC